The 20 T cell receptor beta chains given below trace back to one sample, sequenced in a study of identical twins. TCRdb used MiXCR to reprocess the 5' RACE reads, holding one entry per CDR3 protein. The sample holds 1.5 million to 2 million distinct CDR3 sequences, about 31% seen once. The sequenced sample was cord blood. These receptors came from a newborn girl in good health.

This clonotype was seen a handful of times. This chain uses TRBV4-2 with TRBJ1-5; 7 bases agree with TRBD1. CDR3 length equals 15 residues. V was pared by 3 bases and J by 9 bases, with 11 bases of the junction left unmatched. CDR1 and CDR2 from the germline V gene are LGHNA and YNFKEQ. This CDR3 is CASSQADRELVPQHF. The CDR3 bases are TGTGCCAGCAGCCAGGCAGACAGGGAACTTGTGCCCCAGCATTTT.

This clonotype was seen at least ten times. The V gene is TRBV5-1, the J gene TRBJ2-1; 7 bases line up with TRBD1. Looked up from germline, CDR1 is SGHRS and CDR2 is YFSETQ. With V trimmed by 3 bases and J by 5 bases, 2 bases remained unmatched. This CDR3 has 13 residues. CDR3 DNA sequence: TGCGCCAGCAGCTCCGACAGGGACAATGAGCAGTTCTTC. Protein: CASSSDRDNEQFF.

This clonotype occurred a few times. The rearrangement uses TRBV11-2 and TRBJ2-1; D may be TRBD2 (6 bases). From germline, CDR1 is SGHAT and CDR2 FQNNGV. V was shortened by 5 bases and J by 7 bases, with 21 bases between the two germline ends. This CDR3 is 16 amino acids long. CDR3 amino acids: CASSPPGGSRKNEQFF. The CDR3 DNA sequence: TGTGCCAGCAGCCCCCCCGGGGGTAGTAGAAAGAATGAGCAGTTCTTC.

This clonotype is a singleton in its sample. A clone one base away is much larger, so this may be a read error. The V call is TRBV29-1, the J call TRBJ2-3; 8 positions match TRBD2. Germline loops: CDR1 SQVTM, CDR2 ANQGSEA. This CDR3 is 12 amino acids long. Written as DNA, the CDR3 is TGCAGCGTTAGCGGGGGCACAGATGCGCAGTATTTT. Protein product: CSVSGGTDAQYF.

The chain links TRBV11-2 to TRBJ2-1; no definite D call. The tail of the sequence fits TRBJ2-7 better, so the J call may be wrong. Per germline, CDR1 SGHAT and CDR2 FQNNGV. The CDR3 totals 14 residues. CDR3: CASSLARRGNEQYF. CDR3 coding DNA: TGTGCCAGCAGCTTAGCCAGGCGCGGCAATGAGCAGTACTTC.

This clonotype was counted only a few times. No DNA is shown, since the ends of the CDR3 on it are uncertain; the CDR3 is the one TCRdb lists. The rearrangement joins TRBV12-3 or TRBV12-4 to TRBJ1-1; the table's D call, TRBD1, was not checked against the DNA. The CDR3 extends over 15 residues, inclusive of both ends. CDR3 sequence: CASSSSTVQNTEAFF.

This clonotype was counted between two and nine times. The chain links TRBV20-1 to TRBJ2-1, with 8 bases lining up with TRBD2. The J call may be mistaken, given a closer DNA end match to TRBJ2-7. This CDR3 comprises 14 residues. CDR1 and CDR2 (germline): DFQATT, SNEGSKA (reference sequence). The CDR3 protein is CSAISGRGYNEQYF. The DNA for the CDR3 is TGCAGTGCCATCAGCGGGAGAGGCTACAATGAGCAGTACTTC.

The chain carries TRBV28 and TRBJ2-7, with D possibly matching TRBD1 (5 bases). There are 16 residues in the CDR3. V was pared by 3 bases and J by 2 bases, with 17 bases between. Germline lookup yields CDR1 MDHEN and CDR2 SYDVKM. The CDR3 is CASSFLLLTVPYEQYF. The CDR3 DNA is TGTGCCAGCAGTTTCCTCCTCTTGACAGTCCCCTACGAGCAGTACTTC. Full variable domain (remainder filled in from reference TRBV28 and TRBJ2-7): DVKVTQSSRYLVKRTGEKVFLECVQDMDHENMFWYRQDPGLGLRLIYFSYDVKMKEKGDIPEGYSVSREKKERFSLILESASTNQTSMYLCASSFLLLTVPYEQYFGPGTRLTVT.

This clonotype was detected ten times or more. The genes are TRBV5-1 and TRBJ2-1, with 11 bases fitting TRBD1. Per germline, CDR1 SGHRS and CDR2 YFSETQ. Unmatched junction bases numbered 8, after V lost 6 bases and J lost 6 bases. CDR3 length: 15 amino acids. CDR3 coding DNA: TGCGCCAGCACCATCACCGGGACAGGGGGCAATGAGCAGTTCTTC. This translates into CASTITGTGGNEQFF. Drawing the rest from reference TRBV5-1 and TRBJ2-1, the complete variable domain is KAGVTQTPRYLIKTRGQQVTLSCSPISGHRSVSWYQQTPGQGLQFLFEYFSETQRNKGNFPGRFSGRQFSNSRSEMNVSTLELGDSALYLCASTITGTGGNEQFFGPGTRLTVL.

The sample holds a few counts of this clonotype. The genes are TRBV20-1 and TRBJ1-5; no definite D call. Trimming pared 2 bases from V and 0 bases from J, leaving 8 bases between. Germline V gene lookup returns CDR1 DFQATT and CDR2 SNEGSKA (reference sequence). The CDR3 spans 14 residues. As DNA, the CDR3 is TGCAGTGCTAGACCCGATGGTAGCAATCAGCCCCAGCATTTT. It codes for CSARPDGSNQPQHF.

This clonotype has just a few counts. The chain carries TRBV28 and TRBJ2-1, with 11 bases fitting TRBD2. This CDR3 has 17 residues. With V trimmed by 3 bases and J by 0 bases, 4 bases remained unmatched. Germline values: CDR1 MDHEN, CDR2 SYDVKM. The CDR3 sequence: CASSFLGLADSYNEQFF. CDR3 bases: TGTGCCAGCAGTTTCCTGGGACTAGCGGACTCCTACAATGAGCAGTTCTTC.

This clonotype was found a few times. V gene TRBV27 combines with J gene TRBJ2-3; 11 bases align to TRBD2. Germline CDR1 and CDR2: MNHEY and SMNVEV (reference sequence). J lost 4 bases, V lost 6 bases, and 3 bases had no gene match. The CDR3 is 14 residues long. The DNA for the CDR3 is TGTGCCAGCAGACAGACTAGCGGGGCAGATACGCAGTATTTT. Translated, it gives CASRQTSGADTQYF.

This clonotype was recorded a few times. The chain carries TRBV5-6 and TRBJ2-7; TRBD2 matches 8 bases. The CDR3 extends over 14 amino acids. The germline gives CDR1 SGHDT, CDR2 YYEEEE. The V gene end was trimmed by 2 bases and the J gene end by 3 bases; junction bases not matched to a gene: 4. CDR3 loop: CASSFKRESYEQYF. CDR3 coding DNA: TGTGCCAGCAGCTTTAAGCGGGAGAGCTACGAGCAGTACTTC.

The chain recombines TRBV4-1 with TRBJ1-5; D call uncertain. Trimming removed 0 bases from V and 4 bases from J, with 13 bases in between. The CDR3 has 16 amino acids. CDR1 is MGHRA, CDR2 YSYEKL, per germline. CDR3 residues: CASSQDYRRPNQPQHF. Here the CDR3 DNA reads TGCGCCAGCAGCCAAGATTACCGGAGGCCTAATCAGCCCCAGCATTTT.

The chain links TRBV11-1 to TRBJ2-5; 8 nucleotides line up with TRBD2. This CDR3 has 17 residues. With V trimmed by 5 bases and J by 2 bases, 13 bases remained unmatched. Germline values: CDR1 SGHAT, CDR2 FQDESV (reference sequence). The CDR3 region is CASSLSGFVAGQETQYF. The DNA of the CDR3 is TGTGCCAGCAGCCTTTCTGGGTTCGTAGCGGGGCAAGAGACCCAGTACTTC.

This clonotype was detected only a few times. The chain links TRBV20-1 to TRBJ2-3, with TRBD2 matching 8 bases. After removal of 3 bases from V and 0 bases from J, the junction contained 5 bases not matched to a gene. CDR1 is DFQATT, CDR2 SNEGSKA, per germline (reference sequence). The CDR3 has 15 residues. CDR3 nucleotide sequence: TGCAGTGCTAGTGCTAGCGGGCCTAGCACAGATACGCAGTATTTT. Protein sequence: CSASASGPSTDTQYF.

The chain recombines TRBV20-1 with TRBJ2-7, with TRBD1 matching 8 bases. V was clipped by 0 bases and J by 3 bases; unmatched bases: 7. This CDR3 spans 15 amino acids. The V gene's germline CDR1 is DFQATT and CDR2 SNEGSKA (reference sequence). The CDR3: CSARDLGQGGYEQYF. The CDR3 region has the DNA TGCAGTGCTAGAGATCTCGGACAGGGAGGCTACGAGCAGTACTTC.

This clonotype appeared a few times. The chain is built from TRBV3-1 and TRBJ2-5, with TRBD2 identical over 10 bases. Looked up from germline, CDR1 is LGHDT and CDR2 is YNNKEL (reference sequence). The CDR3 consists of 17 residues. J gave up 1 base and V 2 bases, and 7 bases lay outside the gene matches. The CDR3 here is CASSQSRLAGSQETQYF. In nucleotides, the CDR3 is TGTGCCAGCAGCCAAAGCAGACTAGCGGGTTCCCAAGAGACCCAGTACTTC.

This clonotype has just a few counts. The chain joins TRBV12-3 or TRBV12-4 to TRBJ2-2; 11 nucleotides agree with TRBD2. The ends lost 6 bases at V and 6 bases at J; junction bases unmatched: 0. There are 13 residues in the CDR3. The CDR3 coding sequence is TGTGCCAGCAGACTAGCGGGAGCCGGGGAGCTGTTTTTT. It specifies CASRLAGAGELFF.

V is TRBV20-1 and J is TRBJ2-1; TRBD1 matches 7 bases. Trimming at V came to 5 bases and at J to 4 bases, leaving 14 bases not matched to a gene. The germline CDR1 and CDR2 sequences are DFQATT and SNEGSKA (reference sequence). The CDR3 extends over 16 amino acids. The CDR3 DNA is TGCAGTGCTGGCCGTCCCGGGACAGCGCCGTACAATGAGCAGTTCTTC. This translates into CSAGRPGTAPYNEQFF.